This T cell receptor beta chain appears in the sequencing data of a study of Tregs in tolerant kidney transplant recipients. The overall study: Related graft donors supplied nonmyeloablative bone marrow transplants, and mixed chimerism was transient.

Study observations and caveats: Findings come from small patient numbers and require larger validation. Some patients' samples used different primers over time, so nucleotide sequences weren't comparable.

Assay used: immunoSEQ multiplex PCR; TCRdb lists only in-frame clones, some missing. The sample lists about 100,000 clones, under 95% occurring once. CDR1 is MNHEY and CDR2 is SMNVEV in the germline V gene (reference sequence). Trimming pared 5 bases from V and 6 bases from J, leaving 13 bases between. The CDR3 has 13 residues. As regards this clone: Its target is unknown.

Unstimulated Tregs (CD4+CD25+CD127-) and CD4+CD25- non-Tregs were sorted from PBMCs. The chain carries TRBV27 and TRBJ2-5, with D possibly being TRBD2 (6 bases). Source: CD4+ T cells from blood, taken before the transplant. The clonotype originates from a human donor who received a combined kidney and bone marrow transplant. The DNA for the CDR3 is TGTGCCAGCAGTCCTGGACTAATAAAGACCCAGTACTTC. Translating gives CASSPGLIKTQYF.